Listed below are T cell receptor beta chains from one sample, sequenced in a study of blood T cells in healthy people across ages. Via MiXCR, TCRdb re-called the 5' RACE reads, giving one row per CDR3 protein. The repertoire holds about 1.7 million distinct CDR3 sequences, with roughly 27% as singletons. The sequenced material came from blood. These receptors came from a woman in her 30s in good health. The CDR3 runs from the conserved cysteine through the conserved F or W. The order of the fields is J gene, D gene, clone size, V gene, CDR3 DNA, CDR3 protein. A D gene is named only where the DNA matches it firmly. Size is stated for part of the rows, as once, few or many counts, or as a class when the clone is expanded.

TRBJ2-3,TRBD1,.,TRBV19,TGTGCCAGTAGTATAGACCGGACAGGAGCAGATACGCAGTATTTT,CASSIDRTGADTQYF
TRBJ2-3,.,.,TRBV27,TGTGCCAGCAGTTTTACGACTTTCTCGGGCACAGATACGCAGTATTTT,CASSFTTFSGTDTQYF
TRBJ2-5,TRBD2,many,TRBV29-1,TGCAGCGTCCGTAGGAGGGAGGGAAGGCAAGAGACCCAGTACTTC,CSVRRREGRQETQYF
TRBJ1-2,TRBD1,many,TRBV12-3/TRBV12-4,TGTGCCAGCAGTCGACAGGGACGAAACTATGGCTACACCTTC,CASSRQGRNYGYTF
TRBJ2-7,TRBD1,many,TRBV7-2,TGTGCCAGCAGCCTTCGGGACAGGGATTTATGGGGGGCATCCTACGAGCAGTACTTC,CASSLRDRDLWGASYEQYF
TRBJ1-2,.,few,TRBV5-1,TGCGCCAGCAGCGTAACCCCCACCACTGATTCTAAGGAGGGCTACACCTTC,CASSVTPTTDSKEGYTF
TRBJ2-1,.,.,TRBV5-1,TGCGCCAGCCACATGGAGGACAATGAGCAGTTCTTC,CASHMEDNEQFF
TRBJ2-7,.,few,TRBV5-1,TGCGCCAGCAGCCGAGGATCTTTTAACGAGCAGTACTTC,CASSRGSFNEQYF
TRBJ2-1,.,.,TRBV9,TGTGCCAGCAGCGTAGCCCAGGGGTCCAATGAGCAGTTCTTC,CASSVAQGSNEQFF
TRBJ2-4,.,.,TRBV4-1,TGCGCCAGCAGCCAAGAGAGGGTGGCCGCTGAGCAGTACTTC,CASSQERVAAEQYF
TRBJ2-3,.,few,TRBV6-2/TRBV6-3,TGTGCCAGCAGTGACCACCCAGATACGCAGTATTTT,CASSDHPDTQYF
TRBJ1-6,.,few,TRBV12-5,TGTGCTAGTGGTTTGGTAACCGGTTATGGGTCACCCCTCCACTTT,CASGLVTGYGSPLHF
TRBJ2-1,TRBD1,.,TRBV29-1,TGCAGCGTTACAGGGGGCAATGAGCAGTTCTTC,CSVTGGNEQFF
TRBJ1-5,TRBD1,many,TRBV9,TGTGCCAGCAGCGTGGGACAGAACCAGCCCCAGCATTTT,CASSVGQNQPQHF
TRBJ1-5,.,.,TRBV9,TGTGCCAGCAGCGTAGGTCCCCCAGGGGACTTTAATCGGCCCCAGCATTTT,CASSVGPPGDFNRPQHF
TRBJ2-5,.,many,TRBV29-1,TGCAGCGTTGGTTGGGGATCGGAGACCCAGTACTTC,CSVGWGSETQYF
TRBJ1-2,TRBD1,.,TRBV11-2,TGTGCCAGCAGCTTTTCAGGGGGCAAGTCGGGTAACTATGGCTACACCTTC,CASSFSGGKSGNYGYTF
TRBJ2-1,TRBD2,.,TRBV5-1,TGCGCCAGCAGCCCGACTAGCGGGAGCAACAATGAGCAGTTCTTC,CASSPTSGSNNEQFF
TRBJ2-1,.,few,TRBV21-1,TGTGCCAGCAGCTATAGACAGGGTACGATCAATGAGCAGTTCTTC,CASSYRQGTINEQFF
TRBJ2-7,TRBD1,.,TRBV28,TGTGCCAGCAGTTTTACGGACAGGGTGGGGTACGAGCAGTACTTC,CASSFTDRVGYEQYF
TRBJ1-1,.,.,TRBV6-5,TGTGCCAGCAGTCCATCGGGGATGCGGAACACTGAAGCTTTCTTT,CASSPSGMRNTEAFF
TRBJ1-5,TRBD1,many,TRBV27,TGTGCCAGCAAGGGACAGCGGAGCAATCAGCCCCAGCATTTT,CASKGQRSNQPQHF
TRBJ2-1,TRBD2,.,TRBV18,TGTGCCAGCTCACCACCGGGACTAGCGGATGGAGGTGAGCAGTTCTTC,CASSPPGLADGGEQFF
TRBJ2-7,.,.,TRBV20-1,TGCAGTGCCGGGCCTCAGCGGGTGCAGTACTTC,CSAGPQRVQYF
TRBJ2-7,TRBD1,.,TRBV12-3/TRBV12-4,TGTGCCAGCACCTCATGGGACAGGGGGAACGAGCAGTACTTC,CASTSWDRGNEQYF
TRBJ2-5,TRBD1,many,TRBV6-5,TGTGCCAGCAGCAAGACAGGGAGCCAGGAGGAGACCCAGTACTTC,CASSKTGSQEETQYF
TRBJ2-1,TRBD2,few,TRBV7-2,TGTGCCAGCAGCTTATTCCGGACTAGCGCAACCTCCTACAATGGGCAGTTCTTC,CASSLFRTSATSYNGQFF
TRBJ2-7,.,few,TRBV6-5,TGTGCCAGCAGCCGTAGCGGCAGCTCCTACAATGAGCAGTACTTC,CASSRSGSSYNEQYF
TRBJ2-1,.,few,TRBV10-3,TGTGCCATCAGTGAGTCCGGGGGGCTGAGCTCCTACAATGAGCAGTTCTTC,CAISESGGLSSYNEQFF
TRBJ2-7,.,.,TRBV3-1,TGTGCCAGCAGCCATGCCAGCGGAGATTACAATGAGCAGTACTTC,CASSHASGDYNEQYF
TRBJ2-1,.,.,TRBV5-6,TGTGCCAGCAGCTCCAAGCTCAGGGCCCAGCAGTTCTTC,CASSSKLRAQQFF
TRBJ2-7,.,few,TRBV28,TGTGCCAGCAGTCCCCTGACATGGGATTTCTACGAGCAGTACTTC,CASSPLTWDFYEQYF
TRBJ2-7,.,many,TRBV7-9,TGTGCCAGCAGCTGGGGGGGCGGCGAGCAGTACTTC,CASSWGGGEQYF
TRBJ2-1,.,many,TRBV29-1,TGCAGCGTCGGCTCCGGGACACTGAATGAGCAGTTCTTC,CSVGSGTLNEQFF
TRBJ1-2,.,few,TRBV5-1,TGCGCCAGCAGCCTGGACCTGGTATATGGCTACACCTTC,CASSLDLVYGYTF
TRBJ2-1,TRBD2,few,TRBV7-2,TGTGCCAGCAGCCCCTGGGGCACTAGCGGGGGGAATGAGCAGTTCTTC,CASSPWGTSGGNEQFF
TRBJ1-5,.,.,TRBV12-3/TRBV12-4,TGTGCCAGCAGCTCGGGGTACTATCAGCCCCAGCATTTT,CASSSGYYQPQHF
TRBJ2-1,.,many,TRBV7-8,TGTGCCAGCAGTCCCTTGGATGAGCAGTTCTTC,CASSPLDEQFF
TRBJ2-5,.,few,TRBV3-1,TGTGCCAGCAGCCAAGGGGGGCAGAAAGAGACCCAGTACTTC,CASSQGGQKETQYF
TRBJ2-7,.,many,TRBV5-1,TGCGCCAGCAGGTTGAGTTCCGCAGTCTACGAGCAGTACTTC,CASRLSSAVYEQYF
TRBJ2-3,TRBD2,.,TRBV5-5,TGTGCCAGCAGCTTGAGGGCTGCGGGGGAGAGAGATACGCAGTATTTT,CASSLRAAGERDTQYF
TRBJ2-7,.,few,TRBV4-2,TGTGCCAGCAGCCAAGACCTCATAACCGGGTACGAGCAGTACTTC,CASSQDLITGYEQYF
TRBJ1-1,.,.,TRBV5-1,TGCGCCAGCAGCTGGAACATGAACACTGAAGCTTTCTTT,CASSWNMNTEAFF
TRBJ1-5,.,few,TRBV6-2/TRBV6-3,TGTGCCAGCAGTTGGGACCGGGAAAATCAGCCCCAGCATTTT,CASSWDRENQPQHF
TRBJ1-5,.,.,TRBV7-2,TGTGCCAGCAGCGTAGGTCCCAGGGGCTCGGGCAATCAGCCCCAGCATTTT,CASSVGPRGSGNQPQHF
TRBJ2-1,TRBD2,.,TRBV20-1,TGCAGTGCTAGGCCTAGCGGTAACCTTGATGAGCAGTTCTTC,CSARPSGNLDEQFF
TRBJ1-2,.,.,TRBV5-1,TGCGCCAGCAGCTTGAACGCCTTTACTAACTATGGCTACACCTTC,CASSLNAFTNYGYTF
TRBJ1-5,.,.,TRBV28,TGTGCCAGCATGCCCCCCGCCGGGGTCGAAAGCAATCAGCCCCAGCATTTT,CASMPPAGVESNQPQHF
TRBJ2-7,TRBD1,.,TRBV27,TGTGCCAGCAGTTCCAGACCCCCGGGACAGGGGTTTTACGAGCAGTACTTC,CASSSRPPGQGFYEQYF
TRBJ2-7,.,.,TRBV21-1,TGTGCCAACCTAGGGGGGTCCCCTCGCGAGCAGTACTTC,CANLGGSPREQYF
TRBJ1-5,.,.,TRBV12-3/TRBV12-4,TGTGCCAGCAGTTTAATGGGGGCCAATCAGCCCCAGCATTTT,CASSLMGANQPQHF
TRBJ1-3,.,.,TRBV6-5,TGTGCCAGCACGACGGGAGTAAATGGAAACACCATATATTTT,CASTTGVNGNTIYF
TRBJ2-3,.,few,TRBV21-1,TGTGCCAGCAGCAAATGGTCGAGTGGGGAGAGCACAGATACGCAGTATTTT,CASSKWSSGESTDTQYF
TRBJ2-3,.,.,TRBV28,TGTGCCAGCAGTTCCTCCCGGACCTTTCGACCAGATACGCAGTATTTT,CASSSSRTFRPDTQYF
TRBJ2-7,.,many,TRBV28,TGTGCCAGCAGTTTTTACGGGGACTTCTACGAGCAGTACTTC,CASSFYGDFYEQYF